This T cell receptor beta chain derives from a study of OX40 agonist ivuxolimab in advanced cancers. Turning to the study itself: Ivuxolimab, an agonistic anti-OX40 (CD134) antibody, was given to patients. Study-level findings and limits: Some nonresponders likewise displayed low normalized T-cell clonal expansion.

The table came from immunoSEQ multiplex PCR; TCRdb's copy has only in-frame clones and leaves some out. The sample holds fewer than 120,000 clones, around nine tenths seen once. Worth noting for this clone: Its antigen remains unknown.

Germline V gives CDR1 MNHNY, CDR2 SVGAGI (reference sequence). V gave up 5 bases and J gave up 5 bases; unmatched junction bases: 7. The CDR3 sequence is 14 residues long. The TCR was taken from an adult with an advanced solid tumor such as melanoma, head and neck, liver or kidney cancer. Sequenced material: CD4+ or CD8+ T cells sorted from blood, taken in a trial of the OX40 agonist ivuxolimab. This chain joins TRBV6-6 and TRBJ2-7, with 9 positions matching TRBD1. Here the CDR3 DNA reads TGTGCCAGCAGTACCTCGGACAGGGGACACGAGCAGTACTTC. Translating it yields CASSTSDRGHEQYF.